This T cell receptor (beta chain) was observed in a study of human T cells and chemical hapten exposure. Study in general: Researchers reported sensitizing a 2 cm by 2 cm upper inner arm skin site with 2% DPC.

Stated time point: patch test 3, about 24 weeks after DPC sensitization. This sample's treatment: therapeutic diphenylcyclopropenone sensitization with weekly scalp DPC. Samples of blood were obtained prior to the application of each patch test. CDR1 and CDR2 (germline): SQVTM, ANQGSEA. The V and J ends lost 4 bases and 1 base, in that order; junction bases with no gene match: 10. The length of the CDR3 is 16 residues. Attachment of unique molecular identifiers to individual cDNA molecules was performed in the library. TCRdb passed the RACE reads through MiXCR, listing each CDR3 protein once. The table lists roughly 84,000 distinct CDR3 sequences, under 14% of them singletons.

The chain joins TRBV29-1 to TRBJ1-2; 9 bases line up with TRBD1. This TCR was recovered from a woman aged 45 to 65 with alopecia areata. Some clones in this sample may be carry-over from other donors' samples. Sequenced here: whole blood, sampled in connection with sensitization to the hapten diphenylcyclopropenone (DPC). The CDR3 nucleotides read TGCAGCGTTGGAAGAGGACGACAGGGGGTTAACTATGGCTACACCTTC. Its translation is CSVGRGRQGVNYGYTF.